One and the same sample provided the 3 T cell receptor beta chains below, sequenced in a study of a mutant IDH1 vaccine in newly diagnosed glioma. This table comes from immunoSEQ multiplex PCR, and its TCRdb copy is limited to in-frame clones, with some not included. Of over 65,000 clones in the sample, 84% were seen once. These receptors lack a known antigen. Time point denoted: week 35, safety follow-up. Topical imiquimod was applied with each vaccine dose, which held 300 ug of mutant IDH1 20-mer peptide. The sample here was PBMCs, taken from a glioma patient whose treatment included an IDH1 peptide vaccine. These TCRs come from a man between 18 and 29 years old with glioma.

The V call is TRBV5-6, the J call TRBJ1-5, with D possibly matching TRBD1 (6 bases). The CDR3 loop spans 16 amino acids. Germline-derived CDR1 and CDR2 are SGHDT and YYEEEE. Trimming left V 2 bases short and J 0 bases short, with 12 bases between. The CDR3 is CASSFGGAVSNQPQHF. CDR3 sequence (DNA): TGTGCCAGCAGCTTTGGGGGGGCCGTTAGCAATCAGCCCCAGCATTTT.

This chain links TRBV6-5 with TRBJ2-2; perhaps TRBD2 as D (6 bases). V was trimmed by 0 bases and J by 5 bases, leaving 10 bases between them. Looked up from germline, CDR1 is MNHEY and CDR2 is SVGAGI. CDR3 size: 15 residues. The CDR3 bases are TGTGCCAGCAGTTACTCGAGGGCGGGGACCGGGGAGCTGTTTTTT. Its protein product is CASSYSRAGTGELFF.

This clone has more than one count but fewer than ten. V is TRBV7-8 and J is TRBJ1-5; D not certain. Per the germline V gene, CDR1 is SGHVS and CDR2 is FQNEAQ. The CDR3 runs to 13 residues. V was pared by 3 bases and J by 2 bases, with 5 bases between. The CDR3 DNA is TGTGCCAGCAGCTTTCAAGGCAATCAGCCCCAGCATTTT. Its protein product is CASSFQGNQPQHF.